These 20 T cell receptor beta chains were all obtained from the same sample, sequenced in a study of PD-1 blockade in classical Hodgkin lymphoma. The method was immunoSEQ multiplex PCR; TCRdb's version includes in-frame clones alone and lacks a portion of them. The sample yields 30,000 or so clones, about 89% seen once. Specified time point: newly diagnosed, previously untreated cHL patient sample. The sample taken for sequencing was peripheral blood mononuclear cells (PBMCs). The receptors originated from a human donor with classical Hodgkin lymphoma.

The chain combines TRBV7-8 with TRBJ2-7; D not resolved. CDR1 and CDR2 (germline): SGHVS, FQNEAQ. CDR3 length: 13 residues. Trimming stripped 3 bases from V and 5 bases from J, with 11 bases between. The CDR3 nucleotides are TGTGCCAGCAGCTTTACAGCCCGCCACGAGCAGTACTTC. The encoded protein is CASSFTARHEQYF.

This clone was detected once. The CDR3 here is CASSPRTSGMGETQYF. The CDR3 region has the DNA TGTGCCAGCTCCCCGCGGACTAGCGGAATGGGAGAGACCCAGTACTTC. The chain links TRBV18 to TRBJ2-5, with TRBD2 matching 10 bases. The germline V gene encodes CDR1 KGHSH and CDR2 LQKENI. The CDR3 consists of 16 residues. The junction had 11 bases not matched to a gene; V was cut back by 6 bases and J by 4 bases.

The V gene is TRBV30, the J gene TRBJ2-3; possible D gene TRBD2, 5 bases. Trimming cost V 3 bases and J 13 bases, with 20 bases left between them. CDR1 and CDR2 (germline): GTSNPN, SVGIG (reference sequence). CDR3 length: 13 residues. CDR3 DNA: TGTGCCTGGAGGCGACCCAGCGCCCGGGGAAAGTATTTT. It translates to CAWRRPSARGKYF.

This rearrangement joins TRBV19 to TRBJ2-1, with TRBD2 matching over 10 bases. The CDR3 consists of 16 residues. CDR1 LNHDA and CDR2 SQIVND come from the germline V gene (reference sequence). Germline trimming cut 1 base from V and 7 bases from J; bases unmatched to any gene: 7. The CDR3 nucleotides read TGTGCCAGTAGTATAGGCGACCTAGCGGGAGTTAATGAGCAGTTCTTC. Translated, it gives CASSIGDLAGVNEQFF.

The chain links TRBV14 to TRBJ1-4; D uncertain. The germline V gene has CDR1 SGHDN and CDR2 FVKESK. The CDR3 totals 13 residues. V was clipped by 2 bases and J by 7 bases, with 8 bases between them. The CDR3 DNA follows: TGTGCCAGCAGCCAATCCCCAAGTGAAAAACTGTTTTTT. It specifies CASSQSPSEKLFF.

The DNA for the CDR3 is TGTGCCAGCAGTACCCTCCCGGACAGGACTCTAAGAAAAGAGACCCAGTACTTC. Translated: CASSTLPDRTLRKETQYF. The rearrangement joins TRBV27 to TRBJ2-5; 7 bases align to TRBD1. With V trimmed by 5 bases and J by 3 bases, 18 bases remained unmatched. The germline V gene has CDR1 MNHEY and CDR2 SMNVEV (reference sequence). There are 18 residues in the CDR3.

CDR3 bases: TGTGCCAGCTCACCATTCCCTGTTTACGAGCAGTACTTC. Translating it yields CASSPFPVYEQYF. The chain employs TRBV18 and TRBJ2-7; D is uncertain. Germline V gene lookup returns CDR1 KGHSH and CDR2 LQKENI. The CDR3 has 13 residues. Trimming pared 2 bases from V and 4 bases from J, leaving 9 bases between.

This CDR3 is CASSQDRQGREFF. CDR3 coding DNA: TGTGCCAGCAGCCAAGATAGGCAGGGACGGGAATTCTTC. The rearrangement uses TRBV14 and TRBJ2-1; possibly TRBD1 or TRBD2 for D (5 bases each). The CDR3 contains 13 residues. CDR1 and CDR2 (germline): SGHDN, FVKESK. V shed 0 bases and J shed 16 bases, with 16 bases lying between them.

V gene TRBV9 combines with J gene TRBJ2-3; D is unclear. V was shortened by 8 bases and J by 0 bases, with 16 bases between the two germline ends. CDR3 length equals 15 residues. In germline, CDR1 is SGDLS, CDR2 YYNGEE. DNA of the CDR3: TGTGCCAGAGCCCCCCGGGCGCATAGCACAGATACGCAGTATTTT. This sequence encodes CARAPRAHSTDTQYF. Complete variable domain (other parts from reference TRBV9 and TRBJ2-3): DSGVTQTPKHLITATGQRVTLRCSPRSGDLSVYWYQQSLDQGLQFLIQYYNGEERAKGNILERFSAQQFPDLHSELNLSSLELGDSALYFCARAPRAHSTDTQYFGPGTRLTVL.

This clone was observed a handful of times. The J gene is TRBJ1-4, the V gene TRBV5-1; the match to TRBD1 covers 9 bases. V was pared by 2 bases and J by 7 bases, with 9 bases of the junction left unmatched. The CDR3 is 16 residues long. Germline-derived CDR1 and CDR2 are SGHRS and YFSETQ. DNA of the CDR3: TGCGCCAGCAGCTTAGCTCCGGGACAGGGTTTTGAAAAACTGTTTTTT. The encoded protein is CASSLAPGQGFEKLFF.

This rearrangement joins TRBV4-3 to TRBJ1-1; TRBD1 might be the D (5 bases). Between the trimmed V and J ends, which lost 3 bases and 1 base, there was a span of 15 bases. This CDR3 is 16 amino acids long. Germline V CDR1 and CDR2: LGHNA, YSLEER. The CDR3 DNA follows: TGCGCCAGCAGCCAGGACCGGGACCCAAAGAACACTGAAGCTTTCTTT. Its protein is CASSQDRDPKNTEAFF.

The V call is TRBV5-1, the J call TRBJ2-2; D remains ambiguous. V lost 0 bases and J lost 4, with 4 bases in between. Germline V gives CDR1 SGHRS, CDR2 YFSETQ. The CDR3 is 13 amino acids. The DNA of the CDR3 is TGCGCCAGCAGCTTGGGGACCACCGGGGAGCTGTTTTTT. It translates to CASSLGTTGELFF.

The rearrangement uses TRBV4-1 and TRBJ2-3; 10 bases line up with TRBD2. The germline CDR1 and CDR2 sequences are MGHRA and YSYEKL. The V and J ends lost 0 bases and 0 bases, in that order; junction bases with no gene match: 6. CDR3 length equals 18 residues. In DNA form, the CDR3 reads TGCGCCAGCAGCCAAGAACTAGCGGGACTCCTAAGCACAGATACGCAGTATTTT. Translated: CASSQELAGLLSTDTQYF.

The rearrangement joins TRBV27 to TRBJ2-3; 7 positions agree with TRBD1. With V trimmed by 4 bases and J by 4 bases, 17 bases remained unmatched. CDR3 length: 18 amino acids. Germline V gene sequence: CDR1 MNHEY, CDR2 SMNVEV (reference sequence). In DNA form, the CDR3 reads TGTGCCAGCAGTTCCAAAGGGGCCGGGACAGTCGATCCAGATACGCAGTATTTT. This sequence encodes CASSSKGAGTVDPDTQYF.

V is TRBV5-1 and J is TRBJ2-5; 9 positions match TRBD1. Germline CDR1 and CDR2: SGHRS and YFSETQ. The CDR3 is 14 amino acids. Unmatched junction bases numbered 4, after V lost 4 bases and J lost 3 bases. The CDR3, as DNA: TGCGCCAGCAGCGTTACAGGGGGCGAAGAGACCCAGTACTTC. It encodes CASSVTGGEETQYF.

About this clone itself: At the DNA level, this CDR3 is encoded by other sequences in the same sample as well. This chain joins TRBV7-9 and TRBJ1-3; D remains ambiguous. V was cut by 5 bases and J by 0 bases, with 8 bases left in between. Germline loops: CDR1 SEHNR, CDR2 FQNEAQ (reference sequence). This CDR3 contains 14 residues. The CDR3 reads CASSPRSSGNTIYF. Written as DNA, the CDR3 is TGTGCCAGCAGCCCCCGATCCTCTGGAAACACCATATATTTT.

This clone came up once. The chain employs TRBV27 and TRBJ2-1; D may be TRBD2 (6 bases). The germline V gene has CDR1 MNHEY and CDR2 SMNVEV (reference sequence). The CDR3 extends over 15 amino acids. The V gene lost 4 bases and the J gene lost 7 bases, with 17 bases spanning the gap. CDR3 bases: TGTGCCAGCAGTTCTAGCGCACGAACACGGAATGAGCAGTTCTTC. Residues: CASSSSARTRNEQFF.

J is TRBJ2-1 and V is TRBV7-2, with no clear D. The CDR3 contains 14 residues. V lost 3 bases to trimming and J lost 8 bases, with 14 bases between them. The germline V gene encodes CDR1 SGHTA and CDR2 FQGNSA. This chain's CDR3 is CASSFLLLGDEQFF. CDR3 DNA: TGTGCCAGCAGCTTTCTACTATTGGGCGATGAGCAGTTCTTC.

The chain recombines TRBV5-5 with TRBJ2-5; 10 bases align to TRBD1. The V gene's germline CDR1 is SGHKS and CDR2 YYEKEE (reference sequence). The CDR3 is 16 amino acids. V gave up 0 bases and J gave up 5 bases; unmatched junction bases: 7. The CDR3 sequence: CASSLGQGAAWETQYF. The CDR3 nucleotides are TGTGCCAGCAGCTTGGGACAGGGGGCGGCATGGGAGACCCAGTACTTC.

This chain links TRBV10-3 with TRBJ1-1; D gene uncertain. Germline-derived CDR1 and CDR2 are ENHRY and SYGVKD. Trimming left V 7 bases short and J 1 base short, with 13 bases between. This CDR3 has 14 amino acids. The CDR3 sequence is CAITPDGRNTEAFF. For the CDR3, the DNA is TGTGCCATCACCCCAGACGGCAGGAACACTGAAGCTTTCTTT.